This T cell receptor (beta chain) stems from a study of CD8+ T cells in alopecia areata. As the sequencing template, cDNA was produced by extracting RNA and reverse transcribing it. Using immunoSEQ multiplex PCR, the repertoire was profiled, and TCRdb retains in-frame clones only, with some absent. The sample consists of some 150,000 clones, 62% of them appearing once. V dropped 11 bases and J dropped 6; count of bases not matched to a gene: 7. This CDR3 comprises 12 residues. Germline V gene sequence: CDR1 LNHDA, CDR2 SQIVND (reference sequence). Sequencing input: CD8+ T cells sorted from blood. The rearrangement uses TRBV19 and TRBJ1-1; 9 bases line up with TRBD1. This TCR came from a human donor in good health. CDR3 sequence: CAARDREAEAFF. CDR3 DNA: TGTGCCGCACGGGACAGGGAAGCTGAAGCTTTCTTT.